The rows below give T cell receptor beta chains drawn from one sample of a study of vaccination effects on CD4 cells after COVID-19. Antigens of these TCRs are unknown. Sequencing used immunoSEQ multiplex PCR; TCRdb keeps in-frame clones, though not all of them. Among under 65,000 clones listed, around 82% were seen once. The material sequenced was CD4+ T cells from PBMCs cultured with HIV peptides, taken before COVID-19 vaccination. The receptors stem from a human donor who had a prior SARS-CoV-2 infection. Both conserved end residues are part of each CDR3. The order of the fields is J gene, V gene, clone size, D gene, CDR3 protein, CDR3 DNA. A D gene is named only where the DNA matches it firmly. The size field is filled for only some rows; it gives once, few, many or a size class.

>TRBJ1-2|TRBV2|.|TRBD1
CARSALPGQGGYGYTF
TGTGCCAGAAGTGCCCTACCGGGACAGGGTGGGTATGGCTACACCTTC
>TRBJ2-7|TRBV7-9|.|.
CASSSWTRGGREQYF
TGTGCCAGCAGCTCCTGGACCAGGGGAGGGAGGGAGCAGTACTTC
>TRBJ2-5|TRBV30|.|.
CAWSVQKTQYF
TGTGCCTGGAGTGTACAGAAGACCCAGTACTTC
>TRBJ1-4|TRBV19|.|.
CASSPYRDEGEKLFF
TGTGCCAGTAGTCCTTACAGGGACGAAGGTGAAAAACTGTTTTTT
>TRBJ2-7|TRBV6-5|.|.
CASRTDSTYEQYF
TGTGCCAGCAGAACCGACAGTACCTACGAGCAGTACTTC
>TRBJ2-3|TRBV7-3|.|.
CASSPGRLTDTQYF
TGTGCCAGCAGCCCGGGACGGCTCACAGATACGCAGTATTTT
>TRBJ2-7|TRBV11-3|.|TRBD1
CASSLPQGAMDMEQYF
TGTGCCAGCAGCTTACCCCAGGGGGCGATGGATATGGAGCAGTACTTC
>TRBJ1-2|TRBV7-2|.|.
CASSLAWGEGGYTF
TGTGCCAGCAGCTTAGCGTGGGGGGAAGGTGGCTACACCTTC
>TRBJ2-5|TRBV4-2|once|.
CASSQDFARGGETQYF
TGTGCCAGCAGCCAAGATTTCGCCAGGGGAGGAGAGACCCAGTACTTC
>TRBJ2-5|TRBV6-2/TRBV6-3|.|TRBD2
CASSYSRTSGISSETQYF
TGTGCCAGCAGTTACTCGAGAACTAGCGGGATCTCCTCGGAGACCCAGTACTTC
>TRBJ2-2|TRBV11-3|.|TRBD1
CASSPGQGGNGGELFF
TGTGCCAGCAGCCCCGGACAGGGGGGCAACGGCGGGGAGCTGTTTTTT
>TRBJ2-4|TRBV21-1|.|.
CANILRQKVNIQYF
TGTGCCAACATACTCCGACAGAAGGTCAACATTCAGTACTTC
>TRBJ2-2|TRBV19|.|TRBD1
CASSRDRAGTGELFF
TGTGCCAGTAGTAGGGACAGGGCAGGCACCGGGGAGCTGTTTTTT
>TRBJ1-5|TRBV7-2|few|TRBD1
CASSLGRGHQPQHF
TGTGCCAGCAGCTTAGGCAGGGGGCATCAGCCCCAGCATTTT
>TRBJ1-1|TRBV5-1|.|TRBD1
CASRGGTGEGKTEAFF
TGCGCCAGCAGGGGGGGGACAGGGGAGGGAAAAACTGAAGCTTTCTTT
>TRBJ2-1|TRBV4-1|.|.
CASSQRRGQYNEQFF
TGCGCCAGCAGCCAAAGGCGGGGGCAGTACAATGAGCAGTTCTTC
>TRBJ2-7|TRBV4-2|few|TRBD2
CASSLERTSIHEQYF
TGTGCCAGCAGTTTGGAAAGGACTAGCATCCACGAGCAGTACTTC
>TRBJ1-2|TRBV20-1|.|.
CSASPNPRQSYGYTF
TGCAGTGCTAGTCCCAACCCCCGACAGTCCTATGGCTACACCTTC
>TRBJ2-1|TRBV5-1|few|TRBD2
CASSPFRLAGYNEQFF
TGCGCCAGCAGCCCCTTCCGGCTAGCGGGGTACAATGAGCAGTTCTTC
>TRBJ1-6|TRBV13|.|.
CASSLRRGAIGNSPLHF
TGTGCCAGCAGCTTACGGAGGGGGGCGATCGGTAATTCACCCCTCCACTTT
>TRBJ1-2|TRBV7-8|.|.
CASSVGQSYGYTF
TGTGCCAGCAGCGTCGGACAAAGCTATGGCTACACCTTC
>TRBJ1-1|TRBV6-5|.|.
CASSYSRWEDTEAFF
TGTGCCAGCAGTTACTCCCGATGGGAGGACACTGAAGCTTTCTTT
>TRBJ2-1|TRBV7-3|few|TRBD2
CASSPGLGEQFF
TGTGCCAGCAGTCCAGGACTAGGTGAGCAGTTCTTC
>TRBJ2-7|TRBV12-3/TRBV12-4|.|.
CASSRMSEQYF
TGTGCCAGCAGTCGGATGAGCGAGCAGTACTTC
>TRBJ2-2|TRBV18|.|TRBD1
CASSPQRTGVTGELFF
TGTGCCAGCTCACCACAAAGGACAGGGGTCACCGGGGAGCTGTTTTTT
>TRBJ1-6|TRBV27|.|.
CASNPTGVFPNSPLHF
TGTGCCAGCAACCCGACGGGGGTGTTCCCTAATTCACCCCTCCACTTT
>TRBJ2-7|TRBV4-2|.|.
CASSQLRLNYEQYF
TGTGCCAGCAGCCAACTGAGACTTAACTACGAGCAGTACTTC
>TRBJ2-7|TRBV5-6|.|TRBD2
CASSLVWPAGGGYEQYF
TGTGCCAGCAGCTTGGTTTGGCCCGCCGGCGGGGGCTACGAGCAGTACTTC
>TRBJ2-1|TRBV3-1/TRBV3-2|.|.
CASSQELRYVGYNEQFF
TGTGCCAGCAGCCAAGAATTACGATACGTGGGCTACAATGAGCAGTTCTTC
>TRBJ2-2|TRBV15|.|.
CATSRLGHSNTGELFF
TGTGCCACCAGCAGACTGGGACATTCGAACACCGGGGAGCTGTTTTTT
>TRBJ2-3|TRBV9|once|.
CASSVDWGSGTDTQYF
TGTGCCAGCAGCGTAGACTGGGGGTCTGGCACAGATACGCAGTATTTT
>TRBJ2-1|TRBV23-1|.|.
CASSLPKREQFF
TGCGCCAGCAGTCTTCCCAAAAGAGAGCAGTTCTTC
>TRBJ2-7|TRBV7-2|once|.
CASSLAWAVSGEQYF
TGTGCCAGCAGCTTAGCTTGGGCAGTGTCTGGCGAGCAGTACTTC
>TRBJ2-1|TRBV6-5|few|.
CASNLLGRGYNEQFF
TGTGCCAGCAACTTACTAGGCAGGGGCTACAATGAGCAGTTCTTC
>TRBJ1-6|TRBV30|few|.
CAWGSSYNSPLHF
TGTGCCTGGGGTTCGTCCTATAATTCACCCCTCCACTTT
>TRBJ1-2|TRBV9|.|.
CASSVDTNYGYTF
TGTGCCAGCAGCGTGGACACTAACTATGGCTACACCTTC
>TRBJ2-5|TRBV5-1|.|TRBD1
CASSAKRGHETQYF
TGCGCCAGCAGCGCAAAAAGGGGGCACGAGACCCAGTACTTC
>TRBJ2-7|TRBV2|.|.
CASREADYEQYF
TGTGCCAGCAGAGAAGCGGACTACGAGCAGTACTTC
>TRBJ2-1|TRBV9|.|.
CASSTNSNNEQFF
TGTGCCAGCAGCACCAATAGCAATAATGAGCAGTTCTTC
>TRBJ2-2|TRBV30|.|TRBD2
CAWGLSGGPTGELFF
TGTGCCTGGGGGCTTAGCGGGGGGCCTACCGGGGAGCTGTTTTTT
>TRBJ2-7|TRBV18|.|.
CASSLSPGPYEQYF
TGTGCCAGCTCACTCTCCCCCGGCCCCTACGAGCAGTACTTC
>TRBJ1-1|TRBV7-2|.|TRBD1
CASKPGTGMNTEAFF
TGTGCCAGCAAGCCTGGGACAGGGATGAACACTGAAGCTTTCTTT
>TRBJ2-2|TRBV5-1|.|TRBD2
CASSVQTSGVTGELFF
TGCGCCAGCAGCGTCCAGACTAGCGGGGTGACCGGGGAGCTGTTTTTT
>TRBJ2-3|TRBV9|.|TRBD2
CASSQASGPSQAYF
TGTGCATCGTCCCAGGCTAGCGGTCCCTCTCAGGCGTATTTT
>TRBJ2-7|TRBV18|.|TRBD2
CASSPGLVRSSYEQYF
TGTGCCAGCTCACCAGGACTAGTGAGGAGCTCCTACGAGCAGTACTTC
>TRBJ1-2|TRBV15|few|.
CATSRELGANYGYTF
TGTGCCACCAGCAGGGAACTCGGGGCTAACTATGGCTACACCTTC
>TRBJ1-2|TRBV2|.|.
CASSPRSHPTITNYGYTF
TGTGCCAGCAGCCCCCGAAGTCACCCCACCATCACTAACTATGGCTACACCTTC
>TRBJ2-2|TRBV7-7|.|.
CASSLVLSSRELFF
TGTGCTAGCAGCTTAGTCTTGAGTTCCCGGGAGCTGTTTTTT